This paragraph reports one T cell receptor (beta chain). Its antigen is still unknown. The sample holds no much larger clone one base away, and base qualities are not on file. Library preparation was by the immunoSEQ multiplex PCR assay. For the multiplex PCR, a mixture combining 60 forward primers for TCR Vbeta segments and 13 reverse primers for TCR Jbeta segments was used. Amplification of the CDR3 region of rearranged TCR beta genes was performed with a multiplex PCR assay on genomic DNA. The Illumina HiSeq System was used to sequence the amplified TCR beta libraries as 87-base-pair reads. Processing in the source paper ran as follows. A later analysis tallied 75 million to 85 million unique TCR beta chains across the 640 or so repertoires, and about 12 million of those chains were shared by two or more donors. Raw reads were error-corrected and collapsed into unique sequences by a nearest-neighbor algorithm in which closely related sequences were merged to remove PCR and sequencing errors. V, D and J gene segments were assigned by aligning CDR3 sequences to IMGT reference sequences. For a sequence to be retained, a match of at least six nucleotides to both a V gene segment and a J gene segment was required. Rearrangements were classified as productive when the CDR3 lacked stop codons and remained in frame with V and J, and all other rearrangements were classified as non-productive. Following IMGT convention, CDR3 was defined as the stretch from the second conserved V-encoded cysteine up to the conserved J-encoded phenylalanine. The earlier analysis of roughly 590 of the donors excluded any sequence lacking an unambiguous match to a single V gene segment. An earlier analysis of 450 to 650 of the donors called V segments functional above 56.7% productive rearrangements and segregating when the between-donor standard deviation exceeded 5%. A statistical classification framework was developed to diagnose cytomegalovirus status using the catalog of TCR beta chain sequences. A later analysis assigned V and J genes by comparing TCR nucleotide sequences with IMGT/GENE-DB human TR gene sequences. The TCRdist pipeline was used in a later analysis to assign CDR3 sequences and most-parsimonious VDJ recombination scenarios. A later analysis defined each TCR beta chain by its CDR3 amino acid sequence plus V-gene family, and excluded reads lacking a unique V-gene family. A later analysis removed 600 or so highly shared, low-generation-probability nucleotide sequences to deal with suspected cross-contamination and a sequencing artifact. In a later analysis, a clonal expansion index for each public chain was calculated from normalized within-repertoire ranks of inferred template counts. In a later analysis, generation probabilities were computed with a VDJ recombination model fitted to out-of-frame rearrangements, and the resulting probabilities were checked against IGoR. A later analysis scored TCR-TCR, TCR-HLA and TCR-CMV co-occurrence with hypergeometric tests, applying a repertoire-size bias correction to TCR pairs. In a later analysis, false discovery rates were estimated by permuting HLA or CMV assignments 20 times. A later analysis grouped co-occurring TCRs with DBSCAN, adding TCRdist sequence similarity when clustering within HLA-allele-positive subsets. For co-occurrence clustering, repertoires with fewer than 30,000 or more than 120,000 public chains were excluded, along with roughly five repertoires with anomalous nucleotide sharing. Here the immuneACCESS table is served through TCRdb, limited to in-frame sequences with V and J called. Missing clones are a known gap in these copies; in checked studies unresolved V genes cover under half, and the rest lacks a known reason. V and J calls and clone size are given by that table; D and trimming were obtained from the DNA. This sample gives around 130,000 clones in total; roughly 74% of them show up just once. Jointly, the top ten make up approximately 6.3% of the sample.

From cysteine to phenylalanine, the CDR3 is 17 amino acids long. Only CDR3 DNA remains: 51 bases, in frame from the first base. The germline V gene yields LGHNA for CDR1 and YNFKEQ for CDR2. Between the V and J ends, shortened by 4 bases and 0 bases respectively, the junction contains 16 bases. These data belong to a study of cytomegalovirus exposure and HLA in healthy donors (TCRdb year 2017). Concerning the study at large: In an earlier analysis of fewer than 750 of the donors, approximately 300 Gb of sequence data and some 120 million unique TCR beta sequences from 180 million or so T cells were reported. Donor age, sex, ethnicity and CMV serostatus were compiled together with the repertoire data. Rather than drawing on any new phenotypic data, the later analysis identified candidate immune exposures from TCR beta sequences and the way those sequences occurred across donors. The number of typed donors differed by locus: about 629-630 for A, B, C, DRB1 and DQB1; approximately 520 for DQA1; fewer than 610 for DPA1; and some 470 for DPB1. To predict cytomegalovirus infection status, the study brought together high-throughput TCR immunosequencing, statistical association of individual TCRs with disease status, and machine learning. Every repertoire in the discovery cohort had been generated on one and the same sequencing platform. To study patterns of TCR occurrence, a later analysis re-analyzed previously published TCR beta repertoires from hundreds of donors and added high-resolution HLA genotyping. Among the approximately 400 genotyped donors, about 83% belonged to the genetic ancestry cluster associated with self-reported Caucasian donors. The study profiled the T cell repertoires of approximately 700 subjects by immunosequencing and related them to cytomegalovirus serostatus. Both class I and class II loci were covered by HLA typing, at four-digit resolution. Genome-wide SNP genotypes for about 65% of the roughly 670 donors were used in a later genetic analysis, which treated that subset as a discovery cohort. Across some 400 genotyped donors of the cohort, an average of roughly 200,000 unique TCR beta nucleotide sequences per donor were sequenced, and roughly a sixth of those sequences were non-productive. Along with the approximately 700-subject first cohort, a separate validation cohort of more than 90 different subjects was used. The aim of the study was to test whether cataloging public T cell receptors could identify signatures of past pathogen exposure. An earlier analysis of 500 to 750 of the donors applied high-throughput TCR beta sequencing to assess whether each TCR beta V gene segment acted as functional or pseudogenic. Roughly five DR-DQ haplotypes were handled as single units for association and clustering because linkage in the cohort was strong. An early release that covered approximately 600 HLA-typed donors contained about 290 gigabases of sequencing data and about 93 million unique TCR sequences.

What the research found in general, with its limitations: Sequencing depth was assumed to be roughly uniform across donors in the presence/absence analyses, though that assumption may not hold. A later analysis reported that several top co-occurrence clusters appeared linked to parvovirus B19, influenza, CMV and Epstein-Barr virus. According to a later genetic analysis, donors in an Asian-associated ancestry cluster had fewer N-insertions in productive TCRs than the approximately 650-donor mean. The only immune exposure information available for the cohort was CMV serostatus. Cytomegalovirus status was reported to be diagnosed by the classifier with high specificity and sensitivity in both the original and validation cohorts. V-gene and J-gene trimming of TCR beta chains was associated with a missense DCLRE1C variant in a later genetic analysis, and the association was replicated in an independent cohort. A cluster of highly shared sequence variants was judged likely to represent a technical artifact of the sequencing pipeline. The authors suggested that the approach could potentially be generalized to other disease states and immunological phenotypes. Assigning TCR associations to individual alleles was difficult when HLA alleles, especially DR and DQ, strongly co-occurred. Because the 87-base-pair reads could not distinguish some IMGT-functional V segments, including TRBV6-2 and TRBV6-3, those segments were excluded. A later analysis found that TCR association rates varied across HLA loci, with DRB1 alleles showing the most associated TCRs and HLA-C alleles the fewest. Roughly 15 rarely observed V segments, including chromosome 9 orphons, were excluded from the earlier analysis of 550 to 700 of the donors because counts were too low. At a false discovery rate of 0.05, a later analysis linked 16,951 TCR beta sequences to specific HLA alleles. Linkage disequilibrium might explain the correlated functional status among segregating V segments, but an unknown experimental factor could not be excluded. Only TCR beta chains were sequenced in this cohort, and the absence of alpha or paired-chain data limited detectable features. A further reported finding was that TCR beta sequences accurately predicted the HLA-A and HLA-B alleles for most subjects in the first cohort. Most CMV-associated TCR beta chains appeared to be HLA-restricted in a later analysis, and the HLA associations seemed to be driven largely by CMV exposure. In an earlier analysis of 587 of the donors, most TCR beta V segments appeared in productive rearrangements about 87% or about 30% of the time, broadly matching IMGT annotations. In vitro tests confirmed that three of the cytomegalovirus-associated TCR beta chains recognize cytomegalovirus antigens. In a later analysis, HLA-associated TCR beta chains showed more clonal expansion and lower generation probabilities than non-associated chains that were equally common. Most TCR sequences were observed very rarely across donors, whereas some public TCRs were present in many individuals. Because some donors lacked HLA typing at each locus, the association tests relied only on the typed subset. In the study, 150 to 200 TCR beta chains were listed as associated with cytomegalovirus.

In total, approximately 610 healthy bone marrow donors made up the cohort. At the time of sampling, all cohort members were nominally healthy, though unrecorded immune exposures were likely present. The donor tested CMV seropositive and was one of the 289 seropositive cohort members. Every donor gave a peripheral blood sample, and the peripheral blood mononuclear cells from that sample were used for TCR beta sequencing. The Qiagen DNeasy Blood Extraction Kit was used to extract genomic DNA from the blood cell samples. The chain employs TRBV4-2 and TRBJ2-1, with a tentative D gene TRBD2 over 6 matching bases. This sequence was found in a man aged 35 to 55 in good health and CMV-seropositive. Sequencing input: PBMCs. The DNA is as follows: TGTGCCAGCAGCCGGACTATCCGGGGGAGCTCCTACAATGAGCAGTTCTTC. It codes for CASSRTIRGSSYNEQFF.